Listed here are 28 T cell receptor beta chains from one sample, sequenced in a study of beta chain features in type 1 diabetes. Study conclusions and caveats: Type 1 diabetes patients had moderately but significantly shorter TCRB CDR3s in all four CD4+ subsets.

The sequenced template was cDNA made from the entire isolated RNA. Profiling relied on immunoSEQ multiplex PCR, and the TCRdb table lists in-frame clones only, not all of them. The repertoire holds 120,000 or so clones, around 16% seen once, with around 2.6% in the top ten. These receptors' antigens are unknown. Sequencing was performed on central memory CD4+ T cells from blood. The source is a man aged 18 to 29 with type 1 diabetes.

This clone has a count of ten or more. The CDR3: CASSLLQEAGQFF. Written as DNA, the CDR3 is TGTGCCAGCAGCTTACTCCAGGAGGCAGGGCAGTTCTTC. This rearrangement joins TRBV7-3 to TRBJ2-1; TRBD2 might be the D (5 bases). Trimming cost V 2 bases and J 12 bases, with 14 bases left between them. This CDR3 has 13 amino acids. Germline V gives CDR1 SGHTA, CDR2 FQGTGA.

This clone was counted between two and nine times. This chain links TRBV14 with TRBJ2-3, with D unclear. CDR1 is SGHDN, CDR2 FVKESK, per germline. This CDR3 contains 17 residues. V was cut by 1 base and J by 2 bases, with 16 bases left in between. This chain's CDR3 is CASSQAARSDITDTQYF. The DNA for the CDR3 is TGTGCCAGCAGCCAAGCGGCAAGGTCCGATATCACAGATACGCAGTATTTT.

This clone was counted only a few times. The chain employs TRBV7-9 and TRBJ2-5, with 7 positions matching TRBD1. V trimming: 5 bases; J trimming: 2 bases; junction bases outside the gene matches: 5. This CDR3 spans 14 amino acids. Germline lookup yields CDR1 SEHNR and CDR2 FQNEAQ (reference sequence). The CDR3 is CASSRTGDQETQYF. In DNA, the CDR3 is TGTGCCAGCAGCCGAACAGGGGATCAAGAGACCCAGTACTTC.

This clone appeared a few times. V is TRBV27 and J is TRBJ2-2; 7 bases map to TRBD1. J lost 3 bases, V lost 3 bases, and 10 bases had no gene match. The germline gives CDR1 MNHEY, CDR2 SMNVEV (reference sequence). The CDR3 runs 17 residues. CDR3 bases: TGTGCCAGCAGTTTGGAGACAGGGCGCCGACACACCGGGGAGCTGTTTTTT. Residues: CASSLETGRRHTGELFF.

This clone turned up a few times. The chain recombines TRBV28 with TRBJ2-7, with unresolved D. CDR1 is MDHEN, CDR2 SYDVKM, per germline. Trimming shortened V by 4 bases and J by 4 bases, and 5 bases separated the two germline ends. The CDR3 has 11 amino acids. In DNA form, the CDR3 reads TGTGCCAGCAGTTACCATTACGAGCAGTACTTC. The encoded protein is CASSYHYEQYF.

CDR3 DNA sequence: TGCGCCAGCAGCTTGGTAACAGGTTTAAGGACAGATACGCAGTATTTT. Protein sequence: CASSLVTGLRTDTQYF. The rearrangement links TRBV5-1 to TRBJ2-3, with D possibly TRBD1 on 5 matching bases. Germline CDR1 is SGHRS and CDR2 is YFSETQ. Deletions cut 0 bases from V and 3 bases from J, with 14 bases between. The CDR3 length is 16 residues.

The chain combines TRBV29-1 with TRBJ2-7; D is ambiguous. The germline V gene encodes CDR1 SQVTM and CDR2 ANQGSEA. Trimming removed 2 bases from V and 1 base from J, with 6 bases in between. The CDR3 has 12 amino acids. This CDR3 is CSVEWSSYEQYF. The CDR3 DNA reads as TGCAGCGTTGAATGGAGTTCCTACGAGCAGTACTTC.

The chain couples TRBV7-9 to TRBJ2-1, with 10 bases fitting TRBD2. Trimming at V came to 5 bases and at J to 10 bases, leaving 11 bases not matched to a gene. The CDR3 spans 15 residues. Germline assignment: CDR1 SEHNR and CDR2 FQNEAQ (reference sequence). The CDR3 nucleotides read TGTGCCAGCAGCCCTCTAGCGGGAGTCCGGGGAGAGCAGTTCTTC. Amino acid sequence: CASSPLAGVRGEQFF.

Turning to this clone: A much larger clone is a single base away; this may be a read error. The gene calls are TRBV29-1 and TRBJ1-1; the D gene is possibly TRBD1 (5 bases). CDR1 and CDR2 from the germline V gene are SQVTM and ANQGSEA. This CDR3 is built from 15 residues. The CDR3 coding sequence is TGCATCGTTGGGCCAGGGTGGGCCATGAACACTGAAGCTTTCTTT. Translation: CIVGPGWAMNTEAFF.

The J gene is TRBJ2-1, the V gene TRBV11-2; TRBD2 matches 7 bases. Germline loops: CDR1 SGHAT, CDR2 FQNNGV. V was pared by 5 bases and J by 8 bases, with 15 bases of the junction left unmatched. The CDR3 extends over 16 amino acids. The DNA of the CDR3 is TGTGCCAGCAGCCCTAGCGGTCTGGCTCATGGGTATGAGCAGTTCTTC. As protein: CASSPSGLAHGYEQFF.

The rearrangement links TRBV6-5 to TRBJ1-1; D might be TRBD1 (5 bases). The CDR3 totals 13 residues. Deletions cut 8 bases from V and 3 bases from J, with 13 bases between. The V gene's germline CDR1 is MNHEY and CDR2 SVGAGI. Here the CDR3 reads CASRWGRDTEAFF. The CDR3 DNA reads as TGTGCCAGCCGGTGGGGGAGGGACACTGAAGCTTTCTTT.

This clone appeared a few times. The genes are TRBV5-4 and TRBJ2-1; unclear D gene. The CDR3 totals 14 residues. Germline assignment: CDR1 SGHNT and CDR2 YYREEE (reference sequence). Trimming took 3 bases from V and 8 from J, leaving 15 bases between them. CDR3 DNA sequence: TGTGCCAGCAGCTCGTCTCCCAGTACACATGAGCAGTTCTTC. Its protein is CASSSSPSTHEQFF.

This clone was recorded many times. This rearrangement joins TRBV7-2 to TRBJ2-3; D may correspond to TRBD1 or TRBD2 (5 bases each). This CDR3 comprises 15 residues. Germline CDR1 SGHTA, CDR2 FQGNSA. V lost 5 bases to trimming and J lost 0 bases, with 12 bases between them. The CDR3: CASSKAGTSTDTQYF. The DNA for the CDR3 is TGTGCCAGCAGCAAAGCCGGGACGAGCACAGATACGCAGTATTTT.

The V gene is TRBV4-2, the J gene TRBJ2-6, with a weak D call TRBD1 (6 bases). Germline V lookup: CDR1 LGHNA, CDR2 YNFKEQ. The V gene lost 0 bases and the J gene lost 0 bases, with 12 bases spanning the gap. The CDR3 contains 18 residues. The CDR3 sequence: CASSQDTRGSSGANVLTF. The CDR3 DNA sequence: TGTGCCAGCAGCCAAGATACCAGGGGAAGCTCTGGGGCCAACGTCCTGACTTTC.

This clone came up a few times. The chain employs TRBV4-2 and TRBJ2-5; maybe TRBD2 (5 bases). Per germline, CDR1 LGHNA and CDR2 YNFKEQ. CDR3 length equals 15 residues. V lost 4 bases and J lost 2, with 14 bases in between. The CDR3 coding sequence is TGTGCCAGCAGCCGGACTTGGACTCCTCAAGAGACCCAGTACTTC. As protein: CASSRTWTPQETQYF.

This clone was observed a handful of times. V usage is TRBV7-8 and J usage is TRBJ2-4; perhaps TRBD1 as D (6 bases). The length of the CDR3 is 13 residues. Germline CDR1 and CDR2: SGHVS and FQNEAQ. The ends were cut back, 5 bases at V and 4 bases at J, with 9 bases in the middle. CDR3 nucleotide sequence: TGTGCCAGCAGCAGCGGACAGAAAAACATTCAGTACTTC. Translation: CASSSGQKNIQYF.

There are a few counts of this clone. This chain uses TRBV10-3 with TRBJ1-5, with TRBD1 matching 12 bases. Germline CDR1 and CDR2: ENHRY and SYGVKD. The CDR3 consists of 15 residues. The junction had 7 bases not matched to a gene; V was cut back by 6 bases and J by 7 bases. CDR3 sequence reads: CAISGTGGAGQPQHF. The CDR3 bases are TGTGCCATCAGCGGGACAGGGGGCGCAGGGCAGCCCCAGCATTTT.

In this sample, this clone turned up a few times. The rearrangement joins TRBV4-2 to TRBJ1-2, with a possible D match to TRBD1 (5 bases). Germline-derived CDR1 and CDR2 are LGHNA and YNFKEQ. There are 14 residues in the CDR3. V gave up 0 bases and J gave up 4 bases, with 9 bases separating them. The DNA of the CDR3 is TGTGCCAGCAGCCAAGACGGGACTATCTATGGCTACACCTTC. It yields the protein CASSQDGTIYGYTF.

The genes are TRBV30 and TRBJ2-7; D unclear. V was trimmed by 3 bases and J by 8 bases, leaving 14 bases between them. Per germline, CDR1 GTSNPN and CDR2 SVGIG (reference sequence). The CDR3 length is 12 residues. The CDR3 DNA is TGTGCCTGGAGCTTCGGAGACTGGAAGCAGTACTTC. This translates into CAWSFGDWKQYF.

This clone appeared many times. V and J are TRBV6-1 and TRBJ1-2; maybe TRBD1 (5 bases). V lost 6 bases and J 10 bases, leaving 12 bases between the germline ends. CDR3 size: 11 residues. Germline CDR1 reads MNHNS; CDR2 reads SASEGT. The CDR3 loop is CASRFQQDYTF. CDR3 in DNA: TGTGCCAGCAGATTCCAACAGGACTACACCTTC.

The CDR3, as DNA: TGTGCCAGCTCACCGAACGACCCTAAAGAGACCCAGTACTTC. Translating gives CASSPNDPKETQYF. The chain combines TRBV18 with TRBJ2-5; D is unresolved. The CDR3 totals 14 residues. The ends were cut back, 3 bases at V and 3 bases at J, with 11 bases in the middle. The germline V gene encodes CDR1 KGHSH and CDR2 LQKENI.

This clone has only a few counts. The V call is TRBV6-1, the J call TRBJ2-1; either TRBD1 or TRBD2 may fit D (5 bases each). V lost 5 bases and J 4 bases, leaving 15 bases between the germline ends. The germline V gene has CDR1 MNHNS and CDR2 SASEGT. This CDR3 comprises 15 residues. Here the CDR3 DNA reads TGTGCCAGCAGTTTCGGGGACCCGCAATACAATGAGCAGTTCTTC. It translates to CASSFGDPQYNEQFF.

This chain joins TRBV30 and TRBJ1-2; D is perhaps TRBD1 (5 bases). This CDR3 has 15 amino acids. Germline loops: CDR1 GTSNPN, CDR2 SVGIG (reference sequence). V was shortened by 6 bases and J by 0 bases, with 17 bases between the two germline ends. CDR3 residues: CACPGRVAANYGYTF. The CDR3 bases are TGTGCCTGCCCGGGGCGGGTAGCGGCTAACTATGGCTACACCTTC.

This clone was seen many times. V gene TRBV5-1 combines with J gene TRBJ2-1; D unclear. Germline values: CDR1 SGHRS, CDR2 YFSETQ. The V end lost 0 bases, the J end lost 10 bases, and 8 bases lay between the germline ends. The CDR3 runs 12 residues. The chain's CDR3 is CASSLEGPEQFF. CDR3 DNA sequence: TGCGCCAGCAGCTTGGAAGGGCCAGAGCAGTTCTTC.

The rearrangement uses TRBV27 and TRBJ2-7, with D perhaps being TRBD1 or TRBD2 (7 bases each). Germline CDR1 reads MNHEY; CDR2 reads SMNVEV (reference sequence). With 5 bases removed from V and 6 bases from J, the gap between germline ends came to 23 bases. This CDR3 comprises 16 residues. DNA for the CDR3: TGTGCCAGCAGTCTCTTAACAGGGGAGGGGCCGGGCGAGCAGTACTTC. Its translation: CASSLLTGEGPGEQYF.

A few counts support this clone. The rearrangement joins TRBV7-2 to TRBJ1-1; TRBD1 matches 7 bases. J lost 10 bases, V lost 3 bases, and 5 bases had no gene match. The CDR3 covers 12 residues. CDR1 and CDR2 from the germline V gene are SGHTA and FQGNSA. The CDR3: CASSLETGAAFF. CDR3 DNA: TGTGCCAGCAGCTTGGAAACAGGGGCAGCTTTCTTT.

This clone occurred a few times. This chain joins TRBV5-4 and TRBJ2-7; TRBD1 matches 8 bases. Trimming removed 4 bases from V and 7 bases from J; junction bases left unmatched: 7. Germline lookup yields CDR1 SGHNT and CDR2 YYREEE (reference sequence). The CDR3 loop spans 13 amino acids. For the CDR3, the DNA is TGTGCCAGCAGCGTCGACAGGGGTGGAGAGCAGTACTTC. Its translation: CASSVDRGGEQYF.

This clone was detected ten times or more. For the CDR3, the DNA is TGTGCCAGCAGTGGGGAGAGGCCCACTGAAGCTTTCTTT. Translation: CASSGERPTEAFF. V is TRBV2 and J is TRBJ1-1; D uncertain. The CDR3 has 13 amino acids. V lost 4 bases, J lost 4 bases, and 10 bases lay in between. Germline loops: CDR1 SNHLY, CDR2 FYNNEI.